Below are 18 T cell receptor beta chains sequenced from a single sample in a study of shared clonotypes between healthy human individuals. TCRdb's copy holds only in-frame clones and misses some; the assay was immunoSEQ multiplex PCR. This sample has under 700,000 clones, with roughly 95% found just once. CD45RO negativity and positive selection for CCR7 defined naive CD8 cells, a population that excluded terminally differentiated effector memory CD45RA+ cells. Sequencing used naive CD8+ T cells sorted from blood. These TCRs come from a woman aged 25 to 39 in good health.

CDR3 in DNA: TGTGCCAGCAGCTACCGACTAGCGGGAGACCAAAGCGGGGATGAGCAGTTCTTC. Its protein product is CASSYRLAGDQSGDEQFF. The rearrangement uses TRBV7-8 and TRBJ2-1; 12 nucleotides agree with TRBD2. The CDR3 loop spans 18 amino acids. Germline V gene sequence: CDR1 SGHVS, CDR2 FQNEAQ. Trimming at V came to 4 bases and at J to 8 bases, leaving 15 bases not matched to a gene.

This chain uses TRBV6-1 with TRBJ2-7; no reliable D call. CDR1 is MNHNS, CDR2 SASEGT, per germline. The CDR3 contains 14 residues. The V gene lost 1 base and the J gene lost 6 bases, with 13 bases spanning the gap. CDR3 sequence (DNA): TGTGCCAGCAGTGAAGGTTCCTTACACGGCGAGCAGTACTTC. Translating gives CASSEGSLHGEQYF.

V usage is TRBV27 and J usage is TRBJ1-2; D is perhaps TRBD1 (6 bases). Deletions cut 5 bases from V and 2 bases from J, with 18 bases between. The CDR3 has 16 amino acids. The germline gives CDR1 MNHEY, CDR2 SMNVEV (reference sequence). The CDR3 bases are TGTGCCAGCAGTCAGGGACATACGAGACTAAACTATGGCTACACCTTC. Translating it yields CASSQGHTRLNYGYTF.

This clone came up once. The J gene is TRBJ2-2, the V gene TRBV6-5; maybe TRBD1 (8 bases). This CDR3 contains 16 residues. The V gene lost 0 bases and the J gene lost 5 bases, with 13 bases spanning the gap. Germline V gives CDR1 MNHEY, CDR2 SVGAGI. The CDR3 DNA reads as TGTGCCAGCAGTTACTCCACAGGGGGGGGAACCGGGGAGCTGTTTTTT. It specifies CASSYSTGGGTGELFF.

The CDR3 reads CASSSTPGSYEQYF. CDR3 in DNA: TGTGCCAGCAGCTCCACTCCCGGCTCCTACGAGCAGTACTTC. The gene calls are TRBV11-2 and TRBJ2-7; D gene ambiguous. Trimming left V 4 bases short and J 0 bases short, with 10 bases between. CDR1 is SGHAT, CDR2 FQNNGV, per germline. This CDR3 is built from 14 residues. Combining the CDR3 with reference TRBV11-2 and TRBJ2-7 gives the whole variable domain EAGVAQSPRYKIIEKRQSVAFWCNPISGHATLYWYQQILGQGPKLLIQFQNNGVVDDSQLPKDRFSAERLKGVDSTLKIQPAKLEDSAVYLCASSSTPGSYEQYFGPGTRLTVT.

The chain uses TRBV5-1 and TRBJ2-1; TRBD1 matches at 7 bases. After removal of 1 base from V and 8 bases from J, the junction contained 27 bases not matched to a gene. This CDR3 has 21 residues. CDR1 is SGHRS, CDR2 YFSETQ, per germline. CDR3 bases: TGCGCCAGCAGCTTGAGGTACCCCAAGACAGGGAAGTCTCGGGTAAGCGATGAGCAGTTCTTC. It yields the protein CASSLRYPKTGKSRVSDEQFF.

CDR3 in DNA: TGCGCCAGCAGCTTGGCAGTACAGGGGGCAGACGGGGAGCTGTTTTTT. It specifies CASSLAVQGADGELFF. The V and J genes are TRBV5-1 and TRBJ2-2; 9 positions agree with TRBD1. Unmatched junction bases numbered 7, after V lost 0 bases and J lost 7 bases. The CDR3 contains 16 residues. Germline assignment: CDR1 SGHRS and CDR2 YFSETQ.

This chain connects TRBV25-1 to TRBJ2-2; no clear D gene. V lost 1 base, J lost 3 bases, and 9 bases lay in between. CDR3 length equals 15 residues. CDR1 and CDR2 (germline): MGHDK, SYGVNS. CDR3 nucleotide sequence: TGTGCCAGCAGTGAATTCGCAGGCTACACCGGGGAGCTGTTTTTT. It specifies CASSEFAGYTGELFF.

This chain joins TRBV6-1 and TRBJ2-7, with D possibly being TRBD2 (6 bases). V gave up 1 base and J gave up 3 bases, with 13 bases separating them. The CDR3 has 15 amino acids. Germline CDR1 MNHNS, CDR2 SASEGT. CDR3 nucleotides: TGTGCCAGCAGTGAAGGCCGGGACTGGAACTACGAGCAGTACTTC. Encoded protein: CASSEGRDWNYEQYF.

This chain links TRBV19 with TRBJ2-2, with TRBD2 matching over 8 bases. Germline CDR1 reads LNHDA; CDR2 reads SQIVND (reference sequence). The CDR3 extends over 16 amino acids. Losses at the gene ends were 7 bases for V and 6 bases for J; bases not matched to a gene: 13. The CDR3 DNA reads as TGTGCCAGTACCACAACGGGGGGGATCCCTTCCGGGGAGCTGTTTTTT. It specifies CASTTTGGIPSGELFF. Supplemented by reference TRBV19 and TRBJ2-2, the full variable domain reads DGGITQSPKYLFRKEGQNVTLSCEQNLNHDAMYWYRQDPGQGLRLIYYSQIVNDFQKGDIAEGYSVSREKKESFPLTVTSAQKNPTAFYLCASTTTGGIPSGELFFGEGSRLTVL.

The table lists this clone with a few counts. The rearrangement uses TRBV18 and TRBJ1-2; unclear D gene. Germline lookup yields CDR1 KGHSH and CDR2 LQKENI. V lost 5 bases to trimming and J lost 8 bases, with 9 bases between them. The CDR3 loop spans 11 amino acids. This CDR3 is CASSSSDGYTF. The CDR3 nucleotides read TGTGCCAGCTCATCCTCAGACGGCTACACCTTC.

The chain uses TRBV30 and TRBJ2-7; no clear D. V was shortened by 0 bases and J by 6 bases, with 9 bases between the two germline ends. The CDR3 has 12 amino acids. The germline V gene encodes CDR1 GTSNPN and CDR2 SVGIG (reference sequence). The CDR3 sequence: CAWSVKKPEQYF. Written as DNA, the CDR3 is TGTGCCTGGAGTGTAAAGAAGCCCGAGCAGTACTTC.

This chain's CDR3 is CASSFEQYF. In nucleotides, the CDR3 is TGTGCCAGCAGTTTCGAGCAGTACTTC. The V and J genes are TRBV6-4 and TRBJ2-5; D remains ambiguous. The J call may be in error: the DNA end matches TRBJ2-7 better. The CDR3 has 9 amino acids. Germline CDR1 is MRHNA and CDR2 is SNTAGT.

The V and J genes are TRBV13 and TRBJ2-7, with D possibly being TRBD1 (5 bases). Trimming cost V 6 bases and J 4 bases, with 7 bases left between them. The germline CDR1 and CDR2 sequences are PRHDT and FYEKMQ (reference sequence). This CDR3 has 11 residues. Here the CDR3 reads CASRAGYEQYF. DNA of the CDR3: TGTGCCAGCAGGGCAGGGTACGAGCAGTACTTC.

The rearrangement links TRBV4-1 to TRBJ2-1; possible D gene TRBD1, 5 bases. Trimming took 0 bases from V and 5 from J, leaving 23 bases between them. Germline assignment: CDR1 MGHRA and CDR2 YSYEKL. The CDR3 totals 19 residues. This chain's CDR3 is CASSQDRDLFRGGNNEQFF. As DNA, the CDR3 is TGCGCCAGCAGCCAAGATCGTGACCTGTTTAGGGGTGGGAACAATGAGCAGTTCTTC.

The rearrangement joins TRBV7-9 to TRBJ2-7; 11 positions match TRBD2. The CDR3 has 15 residues. Trimming took 5 bases from V and 4 from J; bases not matched to a gene: 7. Germline CDR1 and CDR2: SEHNR and FQNEAQ (reference sequence). The CDR3: CASSPGLAEPYEQYF. The CDR3 DNA reads as TGTGCCAGCAGCCCGGGACTAGCGGAACCTTACGAGCAGTACTTC.

The chain couples TRBV4-1 to TRBJ1-1; D might be TRBD1 (5 bases). CDR1 is MGHRA, CDR2 YSYEKL, per germline. The V and J ends lost 0 bases and 3 bases respectively, with 14 bases between them. CDR3 length equals 16 residues. For the CDR3, the DNA is TGCGCCAGCAGCCAAGACGGCGAGGGACGGCACACTGAAGCTTTCTTT. It yields the protein CASSQDGEGRHTEAFF.

The rearrangement uses TRBV9 and TRBJ1-4, with TRBD1 identical over 8 bases. The J segment lost 5 bases and the V segment lost 5 bases, leaving 11 bases of the junction unmatched. Germline lookup yields CDR1 SGDLS and CDR2 YYNGEE. The CDR3 runs 16 residues. CDR3 sequence: CASSQTGAGKNEKLFF. The CDR3 nucleotides are TGTGCCAGCAGTCAGACAGGGGCTGGGAAAAATGAAAAACTGTTTTTT. Drawing the rest from reference TRBV9 and TRBJ1-4, the complete variable domain is DSGVTQTPKHLITATGQRVTLRCSPRSGDLSVYWYQQSLDQGLQFLIQYYNGEERAKGNILERFSAQQFPDLHSELNLSSLELGDSALYFCASSQTGAGKNEKLFFGSGTQLSVL.